A single sample gave rise to the 26 T cell receptor beta chains below, sequenced in a study of T cells in Graves' hyperthyroidism and ophthalmopathy (dated by TCRdb to between 2018 and 2021). Preparation of the library involved multiplex PCR. Sequencing was carried out with an Illumina HiSeq 2000. TCR beta CDR3 regions were amplified from RNA transcripts. A first-round RT-PCR of the TCR CDR3 used the HTBI primer set with the Qiagen OneStep RT-PCR kit. TCRdb applied fastp at Q25 and MiXCR to the public reads, then kept only in-frame beta chains. Rows merge per CDR3 protein into single entries with the most common DNA and genes. The sample contains about 690,000 distinct CDR3 sequences, roughly a sixth of them found a single time. Together, the top ten hold 15% to 19% of the sample. Input material: blood. These receptor sequences come from a man aged 45 to 65 with Graves' hyperthyroidism.

This clonotype appeared a few times. V gene TRBV30 combines with J gene TRBJ1-3; D unresolved. The V gene's germline CDR1 is GTSNPN and CDR2 SVGIG (reference sequence). CDR3 length: 14 amino acids. V was cut by 2 bases and J by 0 bases, with 8 bases left in between. The CDR3, as DNA: TGTGCCTGGAGTAGGACGTTCTCTGGAAACACCATATATTTT. Protein: CAWSRTFSGNTIYF.

V usage is TRBV7-8 and J usage is TRBJ2-5; 10 nucleotides line up with TRBD1. Germline CDR1 SGHVS, CDR2 FQNEAQ. J lost 3 bases, V lost 5 bases, and 12 bases had no gene match. This CDR3 contains 17 residues. In DNA, the CDR3 is TGTGCCAGCAGCCCTGGACAGGGGGGGAACCCGAAAGAGACCCAGTACTTC. Protein: CASSPGQGGNPKETQYF.

Ten or more counts support this clonotype. V and J are TRBV12-3 or TRBV12-4 and TRBJ2-3, with 12 bases fitting TRBD1. Trimming removed 7 bases from V and 4 bases from J; junction bases left unmatched: 6. The CDR3 spans 15 residues. The CDR3 loop is CASIRGQGASDTQYF. DNA of the CDR3: TGTGCCAGCATCCGGGGACAGGGGGCCTCAGATACGCAGTATTTT.

Many counts were recorded for this clonotype. This chain links TRBV24-1 with TRBJ2-1; 10 nucleotides align to TRBD2. The J segment lost 8 bases and the V segment lost 4 bases, leaving 7 bases of the junction unmatched. Germline V gene data show CDR1 as KGHDR and CDR2 as SFDVKD. The CDR3 covers 15 residues. The CDR3, as DNA: TGTGCCACCAGTGAGTTAGCGGGAGGAGTCGATGAGCAGTTCTTC. Protein sequence: CATSELAGGVDEQFF.

The chain joins TRBV20-1 to TRBJ1-2; no definite D call. The CDR3 is made up of 13 amino acids. The V gene's germline CDR1 is DFQATT and CDR2 SNEGSKA (reference sequence). Trimming took 3 bases from V and 1 from J, leaving 9 bases between them. The CDR3 nucleotides read TGCAGTGCTAGTGAAACGGTTAACTATGGCTACACCTTC. This translates into CSASETVNYGYTF.

This clonotype was seen many times. This chain connects TRBV6-8 to TRBJ1-1; D call uncertain. Germline V CDR1 and CDR2: MNHGY, SAAAGT. V was cut by 0 bases and J by 1 base, with 9 bases left in between. The CDR3 has 15 amino acids. The chain's CDR3 is CASSYSTLGNTEAFF. CDR3 DNA: TGTGCCAGCAGTTACTCGACGTTGGGGAACACTGAAGCTTTCTTT.

This clonotype was found many times. The V gene is TRBV12-3 or TRBV12-4, the J gene TRBJ1-2; D perhaps matches TRBD1 (5 bases). V lost 4 bases and J lost 5, with 14 bases in between. CDR3 length equals 14 residues. This chain's CDR3 is CASSSRTGLYGYTF. The CDR3 DNA sequence: TGTGCCAGCAGTTCCCGAACGGGGCTATATGGCTACACCTTC.

This clonotype was found many times. The chain couples TRBV12-3 or TRBV12-4 to TRBJ2-5; weak D call: TRBD2 (5 bases). There are 14 residues in the CDR3. Deletions cut 6 bases from V and 1 base from J, with 12 bases between. CDR3 protein: CASRGDSSQETQYF. CDR3 sequence (DNA): TGTGCCAGCAGGGGAGATTCCAGCCAAGAGACCCAGTACTTC.

This clonotype has more than one count but fewer than ten. The gene calls are TRBV6-2 or TRBV6-3 and TRBJ1-5; 9 positions agree with TRBD1. With V trimmed by 6 bases and J by 3 bases, 6 bases remained unmatched. CDR3 length: 15 residues. In germline, CDR1 is MNHEY, CDR2 SVGEGT. CDR3 protein: CASSRDRAFNQPQHF. In DNA form, the CDR3 reads TGTGCCAGCAGCCGGGACAGGGCTTTCAATCAGCCCCAGCATTTT.

This clonotype was observed a handful of times. The V gene is TRBV19, the J gene TRBJ2-5, with D maybe TRBD2 (6 bases). Trimming left V 2 bases short and J 3 bases short, with 10 bases between. Germline V gene data show CDR1 as LNHDA and CDR2 as SQIVND (reference sequence). This CDR3 comprises 14 residues. The CDR3 spells CASSIRLAKETQYF. In DNA form, the CDR3 reads TGTGCCAGTAGTATACGTCTAGCGAAAGAGACCCAGTACTTC.

The genes are TRBV10-3 and TRBJ1-2, with 8 bases matching TRBD1. This CDR3 has 15 amino acids. Germline V lookup: CDR1 ENHRY, CDR2 SYGVKD. Germline trimming cut 2 bases from V and 0 bases from J; bases unmatched to any gene: 2. Here the CDR3 DNA reads TGTGCCATCAGTGAGCAGGGGGCAACTAACTATGGCTACACCTTC. Encoded protein: CAISEQGATNYGYTF.

The rearrangement links TRBV7-9 to TRBJ1-4; D gene uncertain. Germline CDR1 and CDR2: SEHNR and FQNEAQ (reference sequence). Trimming removed 6 bases at V and 0 bases at J, with 8 bases between. This CDR3 contains 14 residues. The CDR3 bases are TGTGCCAGCAGTCGGCCGGCAACTAATGAAAAACTGTTTTTT. Translated, it gives CASSRPATNEKLFF.

This clonotype was seen ten or more times. The chain uses TRBV2 and TRBJ1-1; 8 bases line up with TRBD1. Looked up from germline, CDR1 is SNHLY and CDR2 is FYNNEI. V gave up 0 bases and J gave up 7 bases; unmatched junction bases: 19. The CDR3 runs to 19 residues. In nucleotides, the CDR3 is TGTGCCAGCAGTGAAGCATGGAGACAGGGGCGAGGTGGAAGCGATGAAGCTTTCTTT. It specifies CASSEAWRQGRGGSDEAFF.

This clonotype showed up just a few times. This chain joins TRBV20-1 and TRBJ1-1; 9 bases map to TRBD1. Germline V gene lookup returns CDR1 DFQATT and CDR2 SNEGSKA (reference sequence). V was clipped by 5 bases and J by 6 bases; unmatched bases: 4. The CDR3 loop spans 12 amino acids. CDR3 sequence: CSAPDRGPEAFF. In DNA form, the CDR3 reads TGCAGTGCTCCGGACAGGGGACCTGAAGCTTTCTTT.

This clonotype was seen ten or more times. CDR3 nucleotide sequence: TGTGCCAGCATCGAACAGGGGGTTGTCACTGAAGCTTTCTTT. Its protein is CASIEQGVVTEAFF. The chain uses TRBV6-1 and TRBJ1-1; 8 positions agree with TRBD1. In germline, CDR1 is MNHNS, CDR2 SASEGT. This CDR3 comprises 14 residues. V lost 7 bases, J lost 4 bases, and 8 bases stayed unmatched.

The CDR3 DNA sequence: TGTGCCAGCAGCTTAGAGGCGAACGCAAAACTGTTTTTT. Its protein is CASSLEANAKLFF. V usage is TRBV7-6 and J usage is TRBJ1-4; D is uncertain. V lost 1 base to trimming and J lost 10 bases, with 10 bases between them. CDR3 length: 13 residues. The germline V gene encodes CDR1 SGHVS and CDR2 FNYEAQ.

This clonotype was counted at least ten times. The V call is TRBV28, the J call TRBJ2-3, with 8 bases matching TRBD1. Unmatched junction bases numbered 8, after V lost 5 bases and J lost 4 bases. Germline assignment: CDR1 MDHEN and CDR2 SYDVKM. This CDR3 comprises 15 residues. CDR3 amino acids: CASSTGGLMADTQYF. In DNA, the CDR3 is TGTGCCAGCAGTACAGGGGGATTGATGGCAGATACGCAGTATTTT.

Notes on this clonotype: The junction departs from the called germline gene at one end, perhaps through a read error. The V gene is TRBV28, the J gene TRBJ2-1, with D tentatively TRBD1 (6 bases). Germline V gene data show CDR1 as MDHEN and CDR2 as SYDVKM. The CDR3 extends over 11 amino acids. The CDR3 is CASSGQYPPLF. DNA for the CDR3: TGTGCCAGCAGTGGACAGTATCCTCCGCTCTTC.

Ten or more counts support this clonotype. V usage is TRBV9 and J usage is TRBJ2-5; TRBD1 matches 8 bases. V gave up 4 bases and J gave up 2 bases; unmatched junction bases: 13. Per germline, CDR1 SGDLS and CDR2 YYNGEE. CDR3 length: 17 residues. The DNA of the CDR3 is TGTGCCAGCAGCAAATCCGGGACAGGTCCCCTACAAGAGACCCAGTACTTC. Protein: CASSKSGTGPLQETQYF.

Comment on this clonotype: This could be a read error, since a much larger clone is one nucleotide away. The rearrangement joins TRBV24-1 to TRBJ2-3; 8 nucleotides agree with TRBD1. Germline CDR1 is KGHDR and CDR2 is SFDVKD. Unmatched junction bases numbered 13, after V lost 1 base and J lost 8 bases. CDR3 size: 17 residues. CDR3 DNA sequence: TGTGCCACCAGTGATTTATCGGGCAGGGGGCGATCAGTTACGCAGTATTTT. It is translated as CATSDLSGRGRSVTQYF.

This clonotype was seen many times. The V gene is TRBV5-1, the J gene TRBJ1-1; D gene ambiguous. V was clipped by 3 bases and J by 2 bases, with 11 bases between them. The CDR3 contains 14 residues. CDR1 SGHRS and CDR2 YFSETQ come from the germline V gene. CDR3 in DNA: TGCGCCAGCAGCTCCTTCGACGGAAACACTGAAGCTTTCTTT. It encodes CASSSFDGNTEAFF.

This clonotype was detected many times. The chain is built from TRBV15 and TRBJ1-2; D gene ambiguous. Trimming stripped 3 bases from V and 5 bases from J, with 16 bases between. The CDR3 runs to 15 residues. The germline gives CDR1 LNHNV, CDR2 YYDKDF (reference sequence). The CDR3 DNA follows: TGTGCCACCAGCAGGGACGCCGGGCAGACGTATGGCTACACCTTC. Amino acids: CATSRDAGQTYGYTF.

Ten or more counts support this clonotype. The rearrangement uses TRBV12-3 or TRBV12-4 and TRBJ2-3; D is unclear. CDR3 length: 15 residues. The germline V and J ends were trimmed by 6 bases and 5 bases, with 18 bases remaining between them. The CDR3 sequence is CASRQQGHTRDTQYF. The CDR3 bases are TGTGCCAGCAGGCAGCAAGGCCACACGAGAGATACGCAGTATTTT.

The chain joins TRBV25-1 to TRBJ2-1; 7 bases are a match to TRBD1. Germline loops: CDR1 MGHDK, CDR2 SYGVNS. The CDR3 spans 19 residues. V was pared by 2 bases and J by 11 bases, with 24 bases of the junction left unmatched. The CDR3 DNA reads TGTGCCAGCAGTGAAGAAGGTTCAGGAAAAACAGGGGACGACCGGAAGCAGTTCTTC. This gives the protein CASSEEGSGKTGDDRKQFF.

This clonotype came up a few times. Written as DNA, the CDR3 is TGTGCCAGCAGTTGGCTAGCGGGCCTAAACTACGAGCAGTACTTC. This sequence encodes CASSWLAGLNYEQYF. The chain combines TRBV27 with TRBJ2-7; the match to TRBD2 covers 8 bases. The J segment lost 3 bases and the V segment lost 4 bases, leaving 8 bases of the junction unmatched. Germline CDR1 reads MNHEY; CDR2 reads SMNVEV (reference sequence). The CDR3 has 15 amino acids.

Ten or more counts support this clonotype. J is TRBJ2-5 and V is TRBV2, with D tentatively TRBD1 (7 bases). V was cut by 3 bases and J by 2 bases, with 22 bases left in between. This CDR3 is 18 amino acids long. The germline CDR1 and CDR2 sequences are SNHLY and FYNNEI. The CDR3 nucleotides are TGTGCCAGCAGTGATATAGGACAGGCGCGGGCGGGACAAGAGACCCAGTACTTC. Translating gives CASSDIGQARAGQETQYF. The whole variable domain, remainder taken from reference TRBV2 and TRBJ2-5, is EPEVTQTPSHQVTQMGQEVILRCVPISNHLYFYWYRQILGQKVEFLVSFYNNEISEKSEIFDDQFSVERPDGSNFTLKIRSTKLEDSAMYFCASSDIGQARAGQETQYFGPGTRLLVL.